A single sample is the source of the 22 T cell receptor beta chains below, sequenced in a study of T cell changes during pregnancy in multiple sclerosis (dated by TCRdb to the late 2010s). Library generation was performed with the immunoSEQ multiplex PCR assay. This immuneACCESS table, as held by TCRdb, lists in-frame sequences with V and J called but not all clones. Of the missing ones, under half trace to an unresolved V gene in checked studies; the others have no known cause. The sample table contains just under 65,000 clones; only one count was recorded for about 90% of them. The ten top clones hold less than 2.5% of the sample. The source material was peripheral blood, sampled in the second trimester of pregnancy. The receptors derive from a female donor in good health, enrolled as a control in a pregnancy study.

CDR3 in DNA: TGTGCCAGCAGTGAGACTAGCGAGAACACCGGGGAGCTGTTTTTT. Translating gives CASSETSENTGELFF. The chain uses TRBV6-4 and TRBJ2-2; TRBD2 matches at 8 bases. The CDR3 totals 15 residues. CDR1 is MRHNA, CDR2 SNTAGT, per germline. V dropped 3 bases and J dropped 1; count of bases not matched to a gene: 1.

As DNA, the CDR3 is TGCGCCAGCAGCCACCAGGGTTGGTTGTTCTTC. Its protein product is CASSHQGWLFF. V usage is TRBV4-1 and J usage is TRBJ2-1; tentatively, D is TRBD1 (5 bases). Germline V CDR1 and CDR2: MGHRA, YSYEKL. This CDR3 contains 11 residues. Trimming cost V 3 bases and J 15 bases, with 12 bases left between them.

The chain joins TRBV7-2 to TRBJ2-1; 9 bases align to TRBD2. Unmatched junction bases numbered 8, after V lost 7 bases and J lost 1 base. CDR3 length equals 16 residues. Looked up from germline, CDR1 is SGHTA and CDR2 is FQGNSA. The CDR3 coding sequence is TGTGCCAGCACCCGCGGGGGGGTACAGTCCTACAATGAGCAGTTCTTC. Protein sequence: CASTRGGVQSYNEQFF.

This chain uses TRBV7-9 with TRBJ2-3, with D hard to call. Trimming stripped 8 bases from V and 0 bases from J, with 9 bases between. The germline gives CDR1 SEHNR, CDR2 FQNEAQ (reference sequence). The CDR3 spans 13 residues. DNA of the CDR3: TGTGCCAGCTCTCTACCGAGCACAGATACGCAGTATTTT. Its translation is CASSLPSTDTQYF.

The J gene is TRBJ2-1, the V gene TRBV15, with a possible D match to TRBD1 (6 bases). The CDR3 length is 16 residues. V lost 5 bases and J lost 10, with 24 bases in between. CDR1 and CDR2 (germline): LNHNV, YYDKDF (reference sequence). For the CDR3, the DNA is TGTGCCACCAGCGATCCTTCTGGACAGTCCATTTGGGAGCAGTTCTTC. It codes for CATSDPSGQSIWEQFF.

The J gene is TRBJ2-3, the V gene TRBV11-2, with 7 bases aligning to TRBD1. The J segment lost 4 bases and the V segment lost 7 bases, leaving 8 bases of the junction unmatched. Germline assignment: CDR1 SGHAT and CDR2 FQNNGV. The CDR3 spans 14 residues. This chain's CDR3 is CASTLGQYADTQYF. The DNA for the CDR3 is TGTGCCAGCACCCTGGGACAGTACGCAGATACGCAGTATTTT.

This clone was counted only a few times. V usage is TRBV4-1 and J usage is TRBJ1-2, with D maybe TRBD1 (6 bases). CDR1 is MGHRA and CDR2 is YSYEKL in the germline V gene. V was trimmed by 0 bases and J by 7 bases, leaving 15 bases between them. CDR3 length: 15 amino acids. As DNA, the CDR3 is TGCGCCAGCAGCCAAGATCAACAGGGCGTCTTTGGCTACACCTTC. Amino acids: CASSQDQQGVFGYTF.

On this clone itself: A junction end diverges from the germline sequence, so it may reflect a read error. The gene calls are TRBV2 and TRBJ2-1; D might be TRBD2 (6 bases). Per the germline V gene, CDR1 is SNHLY and CDR2 is FYNNEI. The CDR3 totals 11 residues. The CDR3 nucleotides are TGTGCCAGCAAGGCCTCCCCCGGGGGTGTCTTC. Its protein is CASKASPGGVF. Based on the CDR3 plus reference TRBV2 and TRBJ2-1, the full variable domain is EPEVTQTPSHQVTQMGQEVILRCVPISNHLYFYWYRQILGQKVEFLVSFYNNEISEKSEIFDDQFSVERPDGSNFTLKIRSTKLEDSAMYFCASKASPGGVFGPGTRLTVL.

The chain combines TRBV27 with TRBJ2-3; possible D gene TRBD1, 5 bases. Trimming left V 1 base short and J 2 bases short, with 19 bases between. This CDR3 region has 18 residues. The V gene's germline CDR1 is MNHEY and CDR2 SMNVEV (reference sequence). The CDR3 nucleotides read TGTGCCAGCAGTTTATTGTCGTTGGGGCAGCGCCTCACAGATACGCAGTATTTT. It yields the protein CASSLLSLGQRLTDTQYF.

J is TRBJ2-3 and V is TRBV4-2; TRBD2 aligns across 10 bases. Germline CDR1 LGHNA, CDR2 YNFKEQ. The junction had 6 bases not matched to a gene; V was cut back by 1 base and J by 2 bases. The CDR3 runs to 17 residues. The CDR3 reads CASSQVLAGASTDTQYF. Here the CDR3 DNA reads TGTGCCAGCAGCCAAGTCCTAGCGGGAGCCTCCACAGATACGCAGTATTTT.

V usage is TRBV6-6 and J usage is TRBJ1-2; D is perhaps TRBD1 (6 bases). From germline, CDR1 is MNHNY and CDR2 SVGAGI (reference sequence). The CDR3 runs to 13 residues. Between the trimmed V and J ends, which lost 5 bases and 8 bases, there was a span of 15 bases. Written as DNA, the CDR3 is TGTGCCAGCAGTGCAACAGGGTTGGAGGGCTACACCTTC. This gives the protein CASSATGLEGYTF.

V and J are TRBV13 and TRBJ2-1; D gene unclear. Trimming left V 2 bases short and J 5 bases short, with 7 bases between. CDR3 length: 13 residues. CDR1 PRHDT and CDR2 FYEKMQ come from the germline V gene (reference sequence). The CDR3 nucleotides are TGTGCCAGCAGCTTAACAAGTAACAATGAGCAGTTCTTC. Translated, it gives CASSLTSNNEQFF.

The gene calls are TRBV5-4 and TRBJ2-6, with D tentatively TRBD1 (6 bases). Trimming cost V 10 bases and J 2 bases, with 10 bases left between them. The length of the CDR3 is 13 residues. Germline V gives CDR1 SGHNT, CDR2 YYREEE (reference sequence). The CDR3 sequence: CALAGAGANVLTF. CDR3 DNA: TGTGCCTTGGCAGGGGCTGGGGCCAACGTCCTGACTTTC.

This clone has just one count. The chain couples TRBV15 to TRBJ1-4; D perhaps matches TRBD1 (6 bases). The CDR3 contains 15 residues. The V end was cut by 5 bases, the J end by 0 bases, with 10 bases between. CDR1 and CDR2 from the germline V gene are LNHNV and YYDKDF (reference sequence). CDR3 sequence: CATSQAGATNEKLFF. The CDR3 DNA is TGTGCCACCAGCCAAGCAGGGGCAACTAATGAAAAACTGTTTTTT.

This chain connects TRBV7-2 to TRBJ1-6, with TRBD1 matching over 8 bases. J gave up 2 bases and V 1 base, and 4 bases lay outside the gene matches. CDR1 and CDR2 from the germline V gene are SGHTA and FQGNSA. The CDR3 is made up of 17 amino acids. CDR3 sequence (DNA): TGTGCCAGCAGCTTAGTGGGGGGACAGGCCTATAATTCACCCCTCCACTTT. Its protein product is CASSLVGGQAYNSPLHF.

The chain recombines TRBV7-9 with TRBJ2-5, with D possibly being TRBD2 (6 bases). Looked up from germline, CDR1 is SEHNR and CDR2 is FQNEAQ (reference sequence). Trimming removed 6 bases from V and 2 bases from J, with 10 bases in between. The CDR3 covers 13 residues. The CDR3 here is CASSLGGQETQYF. The CDR3 DNA is TGTGCCAGCAGTCTCGGGGGACAAGAGACCCAGTACTTC.

Here the CDR3 reads CASSLAAGLAGPSHNEQFF. The CDR3 region has the DNA TGTGCCAGCAGCTTAGCCGCGGGACTAGCGGGACCTTCGCACAATGAGCAGTTCTTC. This rearrangement joins TRBV11-1 to TRBJ2-1; 13 bases agree with TRBD2. Unmatched junction bases numbered 10, after V lost 0 bases and J lost 5 bases. CDR1 is SGHAT, CDR2 FQDESV, per germline (reference sequence). The CDR3 covers 19 residues.

The J gene is TRBJ1-4, the V gene TRBV21-1. TRBV21-1 is classified as a pseudogene. CDR3 size: 17 residues. This CDR3 reads CASSKVTGDPTNEKLFF. In DNA form, the CDR3 reads TGTGCCAGCAGCAAAGTCACGGGAGATCCAACTAATGAAAAACTGTTTTTT.

The chain carries TRBV6-1 and TRBJ2-5, with a tentative D call TRBD1 (5 bases). This CDR3 is built from 16 residues. Trimming left V 0 bases short and J 5 bases short, with 16 bases between. Germline V gene data show CDR1 as MNHNS and CDR2 as SASEGT. The CDR3 here is CASSEARFDSRETQYF. The CDR3 bases are TGTGCCAGCAGTGAAGCTCGCTTCGACAGCCGGGAGACCCAGTACTTC.

The chain employs TRBV19 and TRBJ2-3, with a tentative D call TRBD1 (6 bases). V lost 4 bases, J lost 0 bases, and 11 bases lay in between. There are 15 residues in the CDR3. Per germline, CDR1 LNHDA and CDR2 SQIVND (reference sequence). The chain's CDR3 is CASSTRTASTDTQYF. The CDR3 DNA reads TGTGCCAGTAGTACCCGGACAGCCAGCACAGATACGCAGTATTTT.

J is TRBJ2-1 and V is TRBV19, with 14 bases lining up with TRBD2. CDR1 is LNHDA, CDR2 SQIVND, per germline (reference sequence). There are 16 residues in the CDR3. V gave up 5 bases and J gave up 12 bases; unmatched junction bases: 12. CDR3 loop: CASSHPGLAGVGGQFF. The CDR3 nucleotides read TGTGCCAGTAGTCACCCGGGACTAGCGGGAGTCGGTGGGCAGTTCTTC.

The chain has TRBV5-1 and TRBJ2-2; TRBD1 agrees at 7 bases. Germline values: CDR1 SGHRS, CDR2 YFSETQ. The trim removed 3 bases at V and 3 bases at J, leaving 8 bases unmatched. The CDR3 is made up of 16 amino acids. The CDR3 protein is CASSSTGSVDTGELFF. DNA for the CDR3: TGCGCCAGCAGCTCGACAGGGTCGGTCGACACCGGGGAGCTGTTTTTT.